These 18 T cell receptor beta chains share one sample of origin, sequenced in a study of blood T cell repertoires in COVID-19 (TCRdb year 2020). The library was produced with the immunoSEQ multiplex PCR assay. TCRdb took this table from immuneACCESS and kept in-frame rearrangements with V and J called. Such tables lack part of the clones; where checked against another copy, unresolved V genes explain under half of the gap, and the rest is unexplained. Present in this sample are fewer than 200,000 clones, about nine tenths of which were seen just once. Roughly 25% of the sample comes from the top ten. Sequenced input: peripheral blood. These receptors were collected from a man aged 60 to 75 with acute or convalescent COVID-19.

The chain uses TRBV7-2 and TRBJ1-5; TRBD1 agrees at 9 bases. With 3 bases clipped from V and 3 bases from J, the junction kept 15 bases outside the gene matches. The CDR3 has 19 residues. The germline V gene encodes CDR1 SGHTA and CDR2 FQGNSA. This CDR3 reads CASSFKVPGQGDYNQPQHF. DNA of the CDR3: TGTGCCAGCAGCTTCAAAGTCCCGGGACAGGGCGATTACAATCAGCCCCAGCATTTT.

This clone was detected only once. The rearrangement uses TRBV7-9 and TRBJ2-7; D is undetermined. CDR3 size: 12 residues. Trimming removed 6 bases from V and 1 base from J, with 7 bases in between. The germline CDR1 and CDR2 sequences are SEHNR and FQNEAQ (reference sequence). The CDR3 sequence: CASSRISYEQYF. CDR3 DNA sequence: TGTGCCAGCAGTCGTATATCCTACGAGCAGTACTTC.

V usage is TRBV18 and J usage is TRBJ2-3; 10 nucleotides align to TRBD2. The CDR3 covers 16 residues. Per germline, CDR1 KGHSH and CDR2 LQKENI. Losses at the gene ends were 5 bases for V and 2 bases for J; bases not matched to a gene: 7. The CDR3: CASSVRTSGSTDTQYF. In DNA form, the CDR3 reads TGTGCCAGCTCAGTTCGGACTAGCGGCTCCACAGATACGCAGTATTTT.

This chain connects TRBV27 to TRBJ2-7, with D perhaps matching TRBD1 (6 bases). Per germline, CDR1 MNHEY and CDR2 SMNVEV (reference sequence). Trimming shortened V by 5 bases and J by 4 bases, and 12 bases separated the two germline ends. The CDR3 consists of 13 residues. The chain's CDR3 is CASSLRGGYEQYV. CDR3 sequence (DNA): TGTGCCAGCAGTCTGCGAGGGGGATACGAGCAGTACGTC.

This clone was observed once. The chain links TRBV7-9 to TRBJ1-2, with no clear D. Germline-derived CDR1 and CDR2 are SEHNR and FQNEAQ (reference sequence). Trimming cost V 10 bases and J 5 bases, with 14 bases left between them. CDR3 length: 12 amino acids. CDR3 coding DNA: TGTGCCACCACCATCGGGGAGTATGGCTACACCTTC. Amino acids: CATTIGEYGYTF.

The chain combines TRBV7-6 with TRBJ2-1; the D gene is possibly TRBD1 (5 bases). Germline V lookup: CDR1 SGHVS, CDR2 FNYEAQ. The V and J ends lost 1 base and 6 bases respectively, with 7 bases between them. This CDR3 contains 13 residues. The CDR3 loop reads CASSLGQGNEQFF. The CDR3 DNA reads as TGTGCCAGCAGCTTAGGGCAGGGCAATGAGCAGTTCTTC.

The V and J genes are TRBV2 and TRBJ1-3; perhaps TRBD1 as D (5 bases). Trimming left V 5 bases short and J 1 base short, with 15 bases between. From germline, CDR1 is SNHLY and CDR2 FYNNEI. This CDR3 region has 16 residues. The CDR3 protein is CASSQRTGGSGNTIYF. CDR3 coding DNA: TGTGCCAGCAGTCAGAGGACGGGGGGGTCTGGAAACACCATATATTTT.

CDR3 protein: CASSPGLYGYTF. CDR3 DNA: TGTGCCAGCAGCCCGGGACTCTATGGCTACACCTTC. The rearrangement joins TRBV12-3 or TRBV12-4 to TRBJ1-2, with D perhaps TRBD1 (5 bases). V was trimmed by 6 bases and J by 4 bases, leaving 9 bases between them. This CDR3 region has 12 residues.

The chain joins TRBV3-1 (or the pseudogene TRBV3-2) to TRBJ1-1; D perhaps matches TRBD1 (5 bases). This CDR3 region has 15 residues. Trimming took 8 bases from V and 1 from J, leaving 17 bases between them. The germline CDR1 and CDR2 sequences are LGHDT and YNNKEL (reference sequence). The CDR3 DNA follows: TGTGCCAGCCTCCCCGGGGGGGTCCCGAACACTGAAGCTTTCTTT. This translates into CASLPGGVPNTEAFF.

The genes are TRBV5-6 and TRBJ1-3; weak D call: TRBD1 (5 bases). With 4 bases removed from V and 8 bases from J, the gap between germline ends came to 13 bases. Germline assignment: CDR1 SGHDT and CDR2 YYEEEE. The CDR3 is made up of 13 amino acids. Written as DNA, the CDR3 is TGTGCCAGCAGCACGGGGGGGTCAGACACCATATATTTT. Translated: CASSTGGSDTIYF.

V gene TRBV4-3 combines with J gene TRBJ1-4, with TRBD1 as a possible D gene (6 bases). The CDR3 has 15 residues. V gave up 4 bases and J gave up 3 bases, with 12 bases separating them. Germline CDR1 LGHNA, CDR2 YSLEER. In DNA form, the CDR3 reads TGCGCCAGCAGCCCCCGGGACACCTCTAATGAAAAACTGTTTTTT. It yields the protein CASSPRDTSNEKLFF.

DNA for the CDR3: TGTGCCAGCAGTTTCTTGGGGGGGCGGACTGAAGCTTTCTTT. It specifies CASSFLGGRTEAFF. V gene TRBV6-5 combines with J gene TRBJ1-1, with D possibly matching TRBD1 (6 bases). Germline CDR1 MNHEY, CDR2 SVGAGI. The CDR3 covers 14 residues. The V and J ends lost 4 bases and 5 bases respectively, with 14 bases between them.

The CDR3 nucleotides are TGCGCCAGCAGTGAAGGGGGCTACGAGCAGTACGTC. Its protein product is CASSEGGYEQYV. V is TRBV10-2 and J is TRBJ2-7; TRBD1 might be the D (6 bases). The CDR3 has 12 amino acids. V was trimmed by 3 bases and J by 3 bases, leaving 6 bases between them. The V gene's germline CDR1 is WSHSY and CDR2 SAAADI.

The chain combines TRBV27 with TRBJ1-3, with a weak D call TRBD1 (6 bases). Germline-derived CDR1 and CDR2 are MNHEY and SMNVEV (reference sequence). Trimming cost V 5 bases and J 2 bases, with 16 bases left between them. This CDR3 comprises 16 residues. Here the CDR3 reads CASSPLGGEAGNTIYF. DNA of the CDR3: TGTGCCAGCAGTCCGCTAGGGGGGGAAGCTGGAAACACCATATATTTT.

The V and J genes are TRBV18 and TRBJ1-1; D gene unclear. The CDR3 is 16 residues long. The germline CDR1 and CDR2 sequences are KGHSH and LQKENI. The V and J ends lost 1 base and 0 bases respectively, with 12 bases between them. The CDR3 protein is CASSPQLGRLNTEAFF. In DNA, the CDR3 is TGTGCCAGCTCACCACAGCTAGGCCGGTTGAACACTGAAGCTTTCTTT.

Here the CDR3 reads CATSDLDQGSHNEQFF. In DNA form, the CDR3 reads TGTGCCACCAGTGATTTGGACCAGGGGAGCCACAATGAGCAGTTCTTC. The chain employs TRBV24-1 and TRBJ2-1, with D possibly TRBD1 on 6 matching bases. Germline CDR1 KGHDR, CDR2 SFDVKD. The CDR3 contains 16 residues. V was clipped by 0 bases and J by 5 bases, with 13 bases between them.

This rearrangement joins TRBV19 to TRBJ1-4; tentatively, D is TRBD1 (6 bases). Looked up from germline, CDR1 is LNHDA and CDR2 is SQIVND (reference sequence). Trimming cost V 5 bases and J 10 bases, with 14 bases left between them. CDR3 length: 13 residues. The CDR3 loop is CASSGGQRGKLFF. CDR3 in DNA: TGTGCCAGTAGTGGAGGACAGAGGGGAAAACTGTTTTTT.

In nucleotides, the CDR3 is TGTGCCAGCAGCTTCGGACTAGCGGGACCAACTAGCACAGATACGCAGTATTTT. It specifies CASSFGLAGPTSTDTQYF. The chain carries TRBV5-5 and TRBJ2-3, with 12 bases fitting TRBD2. Trimming removed 2 bases from V and 0 bases from J; junction bases left unmatched: 7. Per germline, CDR1 SGHKS and CDR2 YYEKEE (reference sequence). CDR3 size: 18 residues.